These T cell receptor beta chains were read from a single sample in a study of T-cell reconstitution after alpha-beta-depleted transplantation in children. TCRdb called the PCR reads again in MiXCR, with one record for every CDR3 protein. The table includes around 270,000 distinct CDR3 sequences, just over 7.5% detected once. Source: peripheral blood, taken 360 days after TCRalphabeta/CD19-depleted stem cell transplant. These TCRs come from a female patient aged 2-9 years who had a stem cell transplant for Fanconi anemia, so the T cells may come from the graft donor. Each CDR3 is given with its conserved first and last residue. The D gene is left open where the match is weak. Clone size, where shown, is once, few, many, or a class for clones that have expanded.

>TRBJ1-2|few|TRBV5-1|.
CASSLSAGDNYGYTF
TGCGCCAGCAGCTTGAGCGCAGGGGATAACTATGGCTACACCTTC
>TRBJ2-1|.|TRBV20-1|.
CSARDPWQDSSYNEQFF
TGCAGTGCTAGAGATCCTTGGCAAGACAGCTCCTACAATGAGCAGTTCTTC
>TRBJ1-5|medium-sized|TRBV6-6|.
CASTGGPYSNQPQHF
TGTGCCAGCACCGGGGGCCCGTATAGCAATCAGCCCCAGCATTTT
>TRBJ1-3|many|TRBV15|.
CATSRDGVPGNTIYF
TGTGCCACCAGCAGAGATGGGGTCCCTGGAAACACCATATATTTT
>TRBJ1-2|.|TRBV12-3/TRBV12-4|.
CASSLVGAGDGYTF
TGTGCCAGCAGTTTAGTGGGGGCCGGGGATGGCTACACCTTC
>TRBJ2-4|.|TRBV7-8|TRBD1
CASSSLRRGQGQNIQYF
TGTGCCAGCAGCTCCCTCAGGAGGGGACAGGGGCAAAACATTCAGTACTTC
>TRBJ2-5|many|TRBV5-1|.
CASSPQLTGETQYF
TGCGCCAGCAGCCCCCAGTTGACAGGAGAGACCCAGTACTTC
>TRBJ1-2|.|TRBV30|TRBD1
CAWSGDSYGYTF
TGTGCCTGGTCTGGGGACAGCTATGGCTACACCTTC
>TRBJ2-7|many|TRBV27|.
CASRSLGYEQYF
TGTGCCAGCAGGTCCCTTGGTTACGAGCAGTACTTC
>TRBJ2-1|few|TRBV18|TRBD2
CASSPWTSGRVHEQFF
TGTGCCAGCTCACCTTGGACTAGCGGGAGGGTGCATGAGCAGTTCTTC
>TRBJ1-5|.|TRBV12-3/TRBV12-4|TRBD1
CASGTGGNSNQPQHF
TGTGCCAGCGGGACAGGGGGCAATAGCAATCAGCCCCAGCATTTT
>TRBJ2-7|.|TRBV7-3|TRBD2
CASSSLGGAASEQYF
TGTGCCAGCAGCTCCCTCGGGGGGGCCGCCTCTGAGCAGTACTTC
>TRBJ2-7|many|TRBV7-9|.
CASSFGAGTYEQYF
TGTGCCAGCAGCTTCGGGGCAGGGACCTACGAGCAGTACTTC
>TRBJ2-7|many|TRBV5-1|TRBD1
CASTGTVKNYPPYEQYF
TGCGCCAGCACCGGGACAGTTAAAAATTACCCACCCTACGAGCAGTACTTC
>TRBJ1-5|.|TRBV2|.
CASSDQGGSNQPQHF
TGTGCCAGCAGTGATCAGGGTGGTAGCAATCAGCCCCAGCATTTT
>TRBJ2-3|.|TRBV5-1|.
CASSSLTTSTDTQYF
TGCGCCAGCAGCTCACTAACGACTAGCACAGATACGCAGTATTTT
>TRBJ2-1|many|TRBV21-1|.
CASSKPLGGSYNEQFF
TGTGCCAGCAGCAAACCGTTAGGTGGGTCCTACAATGAGCAGTTCTTC
>TRBJ2-7|many|TRBV29-1|.
CSVGQGYSYEQYF
TGCAGCGTTGGGCAGGGGTATTCCTACGAGCAGTACTTC
>TRBJ2-7|many|TRBV28|.
CASSPGGSFYEQYF
TGTGCCAGCAGTCCCGGAGGCAGTTTCTACGAGCAGTACTTC
>TRBJ2-3|.|TRBV2|TRBD2
CASSPKGAGEQDTQYF
TGTGCCAGCAGTCCTAAGGGAGCGGGAGAGCAAGATACGCAGTATTTT
>TRBJ1-2|many|TRBV29-1|TRBD1
CSVNGGDSQNGYTF
TGCAGCGTTAATGGAGGGGACAGCCAAAATGGCTACACCTTC
>TRBJ2-1|many|TRBV20-1|TRBD1
CSASGTGTYNEQFF
TGCAGTGCTAGCGGGACAGGGACCTACAATGAGCAGTTCTTC
>TRBJ2-1|many|TRBV29-1|.
CSVEWLGQRNEQFF
TGCAGCGTTGAATGGTTGGGCCAGCGCAATGAGCAGTTCTTC
>TRBJ1-4|few|TRBV5-6|.
CASSLAGAEKLFF
TGTGCCAGCAGCTTGGCGGGGGCTGAAAAACTGTTTTTT
>TRBJ1-2|many|TRBV9|TRBD1
CASSVQPGQNYGYTF
TGTGCCAGCAGCGTACAACCGGGACAGAACTATGGCTACACCTTC
>TRBJ2-1|many|TRBV20-1|.
CSASLKFHSYNEQFF
TGCAGTGCTAGCTTGAAGTTTCACTCCTACAATGAGCAGTTCTTC
>TRBJ2-5|few|TRBV7-2|.
CASSPRLRGLQETQYF
TGTGCCAGCAGCCCCAGGTTGAGGGGGTTGCAAGAGACCCAGTACTTC
>TRBJ2-7|many|TRBV7-6|.
CASSLVSGNYEQYF
TGTGCCAGCAGCTTAGTGTCTGGGAACTACGAGCAGTACTTC
>TRBJ2-5|few|TRBV7-9|.
CASSLIDRETQYF
TGTGCCAGCAGCTTAATCGACAGAGAGACCCAGTACTTC
>TRBJ2-7|few|TRBV2|TRBD2
CASSEWGGSSYEQYF
TGTGCCAGCAGTGAATGGGGGGGTAGCTCCTACGAGCAGTACTTC
>TRBJ1-2|few|TRBV6-2/TRBV6-3|TRBD1
CASSYRDRGTIRGGYTF
TGTGCCAGCAGTTATCGGGACAGGGGGACGATTCGCGGTGGCTACACCTTC
>TRBJ2-7|many|TRBV4-2|TRBD1
CASSPRTGNEQYF
TGTGCCAGCAGCCCCAGGACAGGGAACGAGCAGTACTTC
>TRBJ2-7|many|TRBV12-3/TRBV12-4|.
CASTPRFDRFMREQYF
TGTGCCAGCACCCCGAGGTTTGACAGGTTCATGCGCGAGCAGTACTTC
>TRBJ2-5|.|TRBV18|.
CASSPLHRDGEETQYF
TGTGCCAGCTCACCTCTTCACCGGGACGGCGAAGAGACCCAGTACTTC
>TRBJ2-1|.|TRBV4-2|.
CASSQGLVEAYNEQFF
TGTGCCAGCAGCCAAGGGCTAGTCGAAGCCTACAATGAGCAGTTCTTC
>TRBJ2-1|many|TRBV7-8|.
CASSLIEGRQFF
TGTGCCAGCAGCCTCATCGAGGGAAGGCAGTTCTTC
>TRBJ1-1|few|TRBV7-9|.
CASSRLDGPEAFF
TGTGCCAGCAGCCGATTGGACGGACCAGAAGCTTTCTTT
>TRBJ2-5|many|TRBV12-3/TRBV12-4|TRBD1
CASSSHGQGARETQYF
TGTGCCAGCAGTTCCCATGGACAGGGGGCTCGGGAGACCCAGTACTTC